Presented here are 25 T cell receptor beta chains from one specimen sequenced in a study of T cell repertoires and leukemia-associated antigens (dated by TCRdb to about 2019). For these receptors, no antigen is known. Receptor amplification or capture employed 5' RACE. The instrument was an Illumina MiSeq. TCRdb ran its own pipeline on the public reads, namely fastp trimming at Q25 and MiXCR clone calling, and kept in-frame beta chains. Entries are consolidated by CDR3 protein sequence, retaining the most common genes and DNA. The sample data list over 10,000 distinct CDR3 sequences, and over 40% of these were observed just once. 33% of the sample rests with the top ten. The sample was CD3+ T cells sorted from blood and cultured. The receptors here all came from a female donor in good health.

Note on this clonotype: The junction does not match germline at one end; this may be a read error. The chain combines TRBV5-4 with TRBJ2-2, with D uncertain. CDR3 length: 13 amino acids. Germline V CDR1 and CDR2: SGHNT, YYREEE (reference sequence). This CDR3 is CASSSQNSGELFF. Here the CDR3 DNA reads TGTGCCAGCAGCTCGCAAAACAGCGGGGAGCTGTTTTTT.

This clonotype was picked up a small number of times. The gene calls are TRBV5-6 and TRBJ2-1, with 11 bases that match TRBD2. Germline loops: CDR1 SGHDT, CDR2 YYEEEE. J was trimmed by 7 bases and V by 3 bases; bases with no gene match: 9. This CDR3 region has 16 residues. This CDR3 is CASSSLTSGMVNEQFF. The CDR3 bases are TGTGCCAGCAGCTCTTTGACTAGCGGGATGGTTAATGAGCAGTTCTTC.

Notes on this clonotype: One end of the junction does not line up with germline, which may come from a read error. This sequence joins TRBV7-2 and TRBJ2-6; tentatively, D is TRBD1 or TRBD2 (5 bases each). The CDR3 extends over 15 amino acids. The germline gives CDR1 SGHTA, CDR2 FQGNSA. The CDR3 reads CAGSFAGFGANVPTF. CDR3 nucleotides: TGTGCCGGCAGCTTTGCAGGGTTCGGGGCCAACGTCCCGACTTTC.

In its sample, this clonotype was seen a few times. The gene calls are TRBV29-1 and TRBJ2-5; D tentatively reads TRBD1 or TRBD2 (5 bases each). Looked up from germline, CDR1 is SQVTM and CDR2 is ANQGSEA. This CDR3 is built from 13 residues. The ends were cut back, 2 bases at V and 0 bases at J, with 7 bases in the middle. The CDR3 sequence: CSVERDHQETQYF. DNA for the CDR3: TGCAGCGTTGAAAGGGACCACCAAGAGACCCAGTACTTC.

The chain combines TRBV12-3 or TRBV12-4 with TRBJ2-5; D remains unclear. V was pared by 7 bases and J by 2 bases, with 11 bases between. The CDR3 contains 13 residues. Written as DNA, the CDR3 is TGTGCCAGCACCCGGTGGGCTCAAGAGACCCAGTACTTC. As protein: CASTRWAQETQYF.

The V gene is TRBV5-1, the J gene TRBJ1-1, with D perhaps TRBD1 (5 bases). This CDR3 has 17 residues. Germline loops: CDR1 SGHRS, CDR2 YFSETQ. Trimming cost V 0 bases and J 2 bases, with 17 bases left between them. The CDR3 nucleotides read TGCGCCAGCAGCTTGGGCACCGGGCCCGGGGGTAACACTGAAGCTTTCTTT. As protein: CASSLGTGPGGNTEAFF.

This rearrangement joins TRBV7-2 to TRBJ2-5, with TRBD1 matching over 12 bases. Germline assignment: CDR1 SGHTA and CDR2 FQGNSA. The CDR3 loop spans 17 amino acids. V shed 9 bases, J shed 3 bases, and the junction held 14 bases outside the gene matches. CDR3 coding DNA: TGTGCCAGTAGCCAGGGACAGGGGGCGTACGATGAAGAGACCCAGTACTTC. It codes for CASSQGQGAYDEETQYF.

There are many counts of this clonotype. V and J are TRBV5-1 and TRBJ2-5, with 9 bases aligning to TRBD2. This CDR3 contains 15 residues. Germline V lookup: CDR1 SGHRS, CDR2 YFSETQ. Germline trimming cut 2 bases from V and 5 bases from J; bases unmatched to any gene: 7. The CDR3 nucleotides are TGCGCCAGCAGCTTAAAAGGCGGGAGGGGCGAGACCCAGTACTTC. It specifies CASSLKGGRGETQYF.

This clonotype has a handful of counts. Relative to the germline gene, one junction end is altered; a read error may explain this. J is TRBJ2-7 and V is TRBV7-6, with 8 nucleotides matching TRBD2. Germline CDR1 SGHVS, CDR2 FNYEAQ. There are 17 residues in the CDR3. CDR3 DNA sequence: TGTGCCAGCAGCTCCGGGAGGGTTTACGGGATTGACTACGAGCGGTACTTC. Translated, it gives CASSSGRVYGIDYERYF.

The chain is built from TRBV5-1 and TRBJ2-7; 8 nucleotides match TRBD1. The CDR3 is made up of 18 amino acids. The ends lost 0 bases at V and 3 bases at J; junction bases unmatched: 14. Per germline, CDR1 SGHRS and CDR2 YFSETQ. CDR3: CASSLDTGGRVLVYEQYF. As DNA, the CDR3 is TGCGCCAGCAGCTTGGATACAGGGGGTCGAGTACTAGTCTACGAGCAGTACTTC.

The V call is TRBV20-1, the J call TRBJ2-1, with 11 bases identical to TRBD2. Germline V CDR1 and CDR2: DFQATT, SNEGSKA (reference sequence). Trimming cost V 3 bases and J 7 bases; bases outside gene matches: 23. This CDR3 region has 20 residues. Written as DNA, the CDR3 is TGCAGTGCTAGTAGGCTGATAAGACTAGCGGGACGGGTGGTCAAGAATGAGCAGTTCTTC. Amino acid sequence: CSASRLIRLAGRVVKNEQFF.

This clonotype was seen more than once but under ten times. The chain joins TRBV7-2 to TRBJ2-1; TRBD2 aligns across 11 bases. CDR3 length equals 18 residues. Looked up from germline, CDR1 is SGHTA and CDR2 is FQGNSA. Trimming took 4 bases from V and 8 from J; bases not matched to a gene: 16. CDR3: CASSSRLMGLAEAHEQFF. For the CDR3, the DNA is TGTGCCAGCAGCTCTCGACTGATGGGACTAGCGGAGGCCCATGAGCAGTTCTTC.

This clonotype was observed at least ten times. The genes are TRBV21-1 and TRBJ2-7. TRBV21-1 is tagged as a pseudogene. This CDR3 has 9 amino acids. CDR3 DNA: TGTGCCAGCAGCAGGGAGCAGTACTTC. Translated: CASSREQYF.

This clonotype was recorded a few times. The chain combines TRBV5-1 with TRBJ2-2, with unresolved D. Germline lookup yields CDR1 SGHRS and CDR2 YFSETQ. The CDR3 covers 12 residues. With 7 bases removed from V and 2 bases from J, the gap between germline ends came to 6 bases. The CDR3 sequence: CASGINTGELFF. CDR3 nucleotides: TGCGCCAGCGGAATTAACACCGGGGAGCTGTTTTTT.

The J gene is TRBJ1-1, the V gene TRBV5-1, with TRBD1 matching 10 bases. The length of the CDR3 is 14 residues. V lost 4 bases, J lost 4 bases, and 4 bases stayed unmatched. Germline lookup yields CDR1 SGHRS and CDR2 YFSETQ. CDR3 in DNA: TGCGCCAGCAGCAGGGACAGGGGAATCACTGAAGCTTTCTTT. Amino acid sequence: CASSRDRGITEAFF.

V and J are TRBV20-1 and TRBJ1-2, with a weak D call TRBD1 (6 bases). Between the trimmed V and J ends, which lost 0 bases and 6 bases, there was a span of 11 bases. The CDR3 consists of 13 residues. The germline CDR1 and CDR2 sequences are DFQATT and SNEGSKA (reference sequence). The CDR3 sequence: CSARDTGHHGYTF. The CDR3 DNA follows: TGCAGTGCTAGAGATACAGGGCACCATGGCTACACCTTC.

A few counts support this clonotype. The chain links TRBV7-8 to TRBJ1-6; 9 bases agree with TRBD1. The CDR3 totals 14 residues. Germline CDR1 is SGHVS and CDR2 is FQNEAQ. The trim removed 7 bases at V and 7 bases at J, leaving 5 bases unmatched. The CDR3 DNA is TGTGCCAGCAACCGGGACAGGGTCAATTCACCCCTCCACTTT. It yields the protein CASNRDRVNSPLHF.

Turning to this clonotype: No conserved phenylalanine or tryptophan is present at the end of the CDR3, so a read error is the likely explanation. The rearrangement joins TRBV3-1 to TRBJ2-7; D gene unclear. Germline values: CDR1 LGHDT, CDR2 YNNKEL (reference sequence). This CDR3 region has 15 residues. Written as DNA, the CDR3 is TGTGCCAGCGGCCAAATTGCTAGTGGTGCGTACGAGCAGTACTCC. This translates into CASGQIASGAYEQYS.

This clonotype appeared a single time. The chain combines TRBV10-3 with TRBJ1-1, with unresolved D. This CDR3 is built from 14 residues. Germline-derived CDR1 and CDR2 are ENHRY and SYGVKD. V was trimmed by 4 bases and J by 5 bases, leaving 14 bases between them. This chain's CDR3 is CAISVLGSWTEAFF. In nucleotides, the CDR3 is TGTGCCATCAGTGTCCTTGGAAGTTGGACTGAAGCTTTCTTT.

This rearrangement joins TRBV20-1 to TRBJ2-2; 8 nucleotides agree with TRBD2. Germline V gives CDR1 DFQATT, CDR2 SNEGSKA (reference sequence). Germline trimming cut 1 base from V and 0 bases from J; bases unmatched to any gene: 19. The CDR3 totals 21 residues. The DNA for the CDR3 is TGCAGTGCTAGAGCCCCATTGGCGGGGGGAAAGATAAGCGCGAACACCGGGGAGCTGTTTTTT. It translates to CSARAPLAGGKISANTGELFF.

This clonotype was detected only a few times. The chain has TRBV2 and TRBJ2-5, with a possible D match to TRBD1 (7 bases). Per germline, CDR1 SNHLY and CDR2 FYNNEI. V lost 3 bases, J lost 3 bases, and 11 bases lay in between. The CDR3 is made up of 14 amino acids. CDR3 DNA: TGTGCCAGCAGTGACGGCAGGGGGGAAGAGACCCAGTACTTC. Translated: CASSDGRGEETQYF. The full variable domain, rest sourced from reference TRBV2 and TRBJ2-5, is EPEVTQTPSHQVTQMGQEVILRCVPISNHLYFYWYRQILGQKVEFLVSFYNNEISEKSEIFDDQFSVERPDGSNFTLKIRSTKLEDSAMYFCASSDGRGEETQYFGPGTRLLVL.

This clonotype was seen at least ten times. The rearrangement links TRBV11-2 to TRBJ1-6, with D perhaps TRBD1 (5 bases). V lost 0 bases and J 9 bases, leaving 15 bases between the germline ends. Germline assignment: CDR1 SGHAT and CDR2 FQNNGV. CDR3 length equals 16 residues. The chain's CDR3 is CASSLDGGRLSSPLHF. The CDR3 DNA is TGTGCCAGCAGCTTAGATGGGGGGAGATTGAGTTCACCCCTCCACTTT.

The chain carries TRBV7-8 and TRBJ1-3, with 9 bases lining up with TRBD1. Losses at the gene ends were 5 bases for V and 0 bases for J; bases not matched to a gene: 8. This CDR3 is 17 amino acids long. The germline gives CDR1 SGHVS, CDR2 FQNEAQ. As DNA, the CDR3 is TGTGCCAGCAGCGCCACCCAGACAGGGGGCTCTGGAAACACCATATATTTT. Amino acids: CASSATQTGGSGNTIYF. Combining the CDR3 with reference TRBV7-8 and TRBJ1-3 gives the whole variable domain GAGVSQSPRYKVAKRGQDVALRCDPISGHVSLFWYQQALGQGPEFLTYFQNEAQLDKSGLPSDRFFAERPEGSVSTLKIQRTQQEDSAVYLCASSATQTGGSGNTIYFGEGSWLTVV.

The J gene is TRBJ1-1, the V gene TRBV5-5, with no clear D. CDR3 size: 14 residues. Germline V lookup: CDR1 SGHKS, CDR2 YYEKEE (reference sequence). The germline V and J ends were trimmed by 4 bases and 5 bases, with 15 bases remaining between them. CDR3 in amino acids: CASSPREEFTEAFF. In DNA form, the CDR3 reads TGTGCCAGCAGCCCCCGGGAGGAGTTTACTGAAGCTTTCTTT.

A word on this clonotype: The final CDR3 position lacks the conserved phenylalanine or tryptophan, pointing to a likely read error. The chain couples TRBV24-1 to TRBJ2-1; a weak D match, TRBD1 (5 bases). The length of the CDR3 is 12 residues. Per the germline V gene, CDR1 is KGHDR and CDR2 is SFDVKD. V lost 4 bases, J lost 12 bases, and 12 bases lay in between. The CDR3 bases are TGTGCCACCAGTGACTCAGGGTTGGGGCAGTTCTCC. The encoded protein is CATSDSGLGQFS.